The subject of this entry is one TCR beta chain. This clonotype has at least ten counts. The clone's antigen remains unknown. The sample holds no much larger clone one base away, and base qualities are not on file. These data belong to a study of T cells in Graves' hyperthyroidism and ophthalmopathy (dated by TCRdb to between 2018 and 2021). With regard to the full study: Peripheral blood samples were taken at initial diagnosis, before any treatment was given. An independent validation cohort of 18 to 20 hyperthyroidism patients and approximately 15 patients who later progressed to ophthalmopathy tested prospective prediction of ophthalmopathy. The study also compared thyroid tissue and blood T-cell repertoires from more than five Graves' hyperthyroidism patients. TCR V-J signatures able to tell the groups apart were searched for in a discovery cohort of 90 to 100 patients, of whom more than 40 had Graves' ophthalmopathy and about 55 had stable Graves' hyperthyroidism. After blood sampling, hyperthyroidism patients were treated with methimazole at a starting dose of 30 mg daily, and ophthalmopathy patients were treated with high-dose intravenous methylprednisolone. TCR Vbeta CDR3 sequencing of 120 to 150 peripheral blood samples (fewer than 45 ophthalmopathy, some 75 hyperthyroidism and approximately 17 progressor patients) is reported in the paper. The 95 to 100 discovery patients were randomly split 7:3 into training and test sets.

Overall study outcomes, separate from this receptor: Sample size was not statistically predetermined, and blinding of investigators to group allocation was not performed. During validation, the model predicted progression to ophthalmopathy a median of around 7 months ahead of onset, with around 71% sensitivity and around 72% specificity. Ophthalmopathy was separated from stable hyperthyroidism by a 13 V-J signature model, with approximately 85% sensitivity and about 81% specificity obtained in cross-validation and 80%/75% obtained in testing. Most expanded thyroid clonotypes (frequency above 0.001) were also detected in blood, a finding suggesting that blood repertoires may reflect thyroid immune responses.

The CDR3 holds 13 amino acids from the cysteine to the phenylalanine. The sequence is cut down to CDR3 DNA, 39 bases in frame from base 1. V lost 3 bases and J lost 7 bases, and the count of bases not matched to a germline gene is 5. For CDR1 and CDR2, the germline V gene (reference sequence) lists DFQATT and SNEGSKA. The TCR beta CDR3 regions were amplified from the RNA transcripts. A first-round RT-PCR of the TCR CDR3 used the HTBI primer set with the Qiagen OneStep RT-PCR kit. The libraries were constructed in a second round of multiplex PCR and then size-selected and purified. Sequencing of the libraries was done on an Illumina HiSeq2000 using paired-end 100 bp reads. From the authors' description of their analysis: SOAPnuke was used to process the raw data, removing reads that contained adapters or uncalled bases, had a mean Phred below 15, or lacked an exact match to the constant primer or identifier. COPE v1.2.5 was used to merge the high-quality paired reads, and each unique nucleotide sequence was defined as a clonotype. MiTCR v1.1 was used to align the clonotypes against IMGT TRBV, TRBD and TRBJ reference segments. Only V-J combinations with frequency above 0.0001, covering about 99% of repertoires, were analysed. The TCS score was defined as F50 (clonal expansion) divided by E x V (chaos), with BLOSUM62-based TCRdist calculated between CDR3 peptides within each V-J. Welch's t-statistics and random forest reduced roughly 540 V-J features to about 12, which were used in a naive Bayes classifier (R e1071). The Morisita-Horn index was used to measure how similar the thyroid and blood repertoires were. TCRdb redid the processing of the public reads, applying fastp at Q25 and MiXCR, and retained in-frame beta chains. Every CDR3 protein is listed once, alongside the most common genes and DNA of its rows. TCRdb, not the authors, supplied the V and J calls. Recorded for this sample are hundreds of thousands of distinct CDR3 sequences; over 35% of them occurred a single time. The ten largest clones take up around 9.3% of the sample.

Graves' hyperthyroidism was defined as stable when no progression to ophthalmopathy occurred over 18 months of follow-up. Hyperthyroidism patients were aged 18 to 65 years and newly diagnosed, with disease duration of less than 2 months. Any patient with an uncontrolled infection, another autoimmune disease, pregnancy or lactation was excluded. Diagnoses were established on the basis of clinical symptoms, serum thyroxine and TRAb, thyroid ultrasound, and orbital computed tomography. PBMCs were separated from roughly 9.3 ml of fresh peripheral blood using Ficoll-Paque density gradient centrifugation. Total RNA was extracted with Trizol reagent, and quality was checked on an Agilent 2100 Bioanalyzer.

The sample comprised blood. The rearranged chain carries TRBV20-1 and TRBJ1-4; 7 of the junction bases match TRBD1. The clonotype was recovered from a man between 18 and 35 years old with Graves' hyperthyroidism. The CDR3 here reads CSASWGQSEKLFF. The sequenced DNA is TGCAGTGCTAGTTGGGGACAGAGTGAAAAACTGTTTTTT.